The 32 T cell receptor beta chains given below trace back to one sample, sequenced in a study of CD8 T cells in ankylosing spondylitis. Study conclusions and caveats: Blood of patients with ankylosing spondylitis appeared to be characterized by a TCR beta motif of 8 or 9 highly homologous variants.

No antigen is known for these receptors. Using its own MiXCR run on the 5' RACE reads, TCRdb lists one record per CDR3 protein. Counted here are 650,000 to 800,000 distinct CDR3 sequences, over 15% occurring once; the ten biggest clones make up about 20%. Sequencing was performed on blood, either unsorted or a sorted T cell fraction (not recorded which). Receptor source: a male donor with ankylosing spondylitis.

This rearrangement joins TRBV10-3 to TRBJ1-1; D is unresolved. CDR3 length: 15 residues. From germline, CDR1 is ENHRY and CDR2 SYGVKD. V lost 2 bases to trimming and J lost 0 bases, with 10 bases between them. CDR3 DNA sequence: TGTGCCATCAGTGAGAATGAGGTCCTGAACACTGAAGCTTTCTTT. Protein product: CAISENEVLNTEAFF.

The chain combines TRBV6-1 with TRBJ2-5; weak D call: TRBD2 (6 bases). V lost 6 bases, J lost 4 bases, and 21 bases lay in between. The germline gives CDR1 MNHNS, CDR2 SASEGT. The CDR3 is 16 amino acids. The DNA of the CDR3 is TGTGCCAGCAGGCCAGTCCGGGACTCGAGAGGAGAGACCCAGTACTTC. Translating gives CASRPVRDSRGETQYF.

The chain uses TRBV4-3 and TRBJ2-7, with 8 positions matching TRBD1. Per the germline V gene, CDR1 is LGHNA and CDR2 is YSLEER. Trimming cost V 1 base and J 3 bases; bases outside gene matches: 11. This CDR3 comprises 17 residues. CDR3 nucleotide sequence: TGCGCCAGCAGCCAAGTTCCCTCGGGACAGGCATACTACGAGCAGTACTTC. Amino acids: CASSQVPSGQAYYEQYF.

The table lists this clonotype with a few counts. CDR3 DNA sequence: TGTGCCAGCAGGAGGGACTGGAACACCGGGGAGCTGTTTTTT. It specifies CASRRDWNTGELFF. The chain is built from TRBV28 and TRBJ2-2, with D possibly being TRBD2 (6 bases). V was trimmed by 6 bases and J by 1 base, leaving 9 bases between them. CDR3 length: 14 residues. Germline CDR1 and CDR2: MDHEN and SYDVKM.

The chain combines TRBV15 with TRBJ2-1; 10 bases fit TRBD2. Losses at the gene ends were 0 bases for V and 5 bases for J; bases not matched to a gene: 7. Germline loops: CDR1 LNHNV, CDR2 YYDKDF (reference sequence). The CDR3 consists of 17 residues. DNA of the CDR3: TGTGCCACCAGCAGAGATCGGGGGACTAGCGCCAACAATGAGCAGTTCTTC. Amino acids: CATSRDRGTSANNEQFF.

The chain has TRBV19 and TRBJ2-7; no firm D call. The ends were cut back, 5 bases at V and 3 bases at J, with 11 bases in the middle. Germline V gene sequence: CDR1 LNHDA, CDR2 SQIVND (reference sequence). The CDR3 contains 13 residues. CDR3 nucleotide sequence: TGTGCCAGTAGTCCTAGGTCCCACTACGAGCAGTACTTC. This sequence encodes CASSPRSHYEQYF. The complete variable domain, with remaining parts taken from reference TRBV19 and TRBJ2-7, reads DGGITQSPKYLFRKEGQNVTLSCEQNLNHDAMYWYRQDPGQGLRLIYYSQIVNDFQKGDIAEGYSVSREKKESFPLTVTSAQKNPTAFYLCASSPRSHYEQYFGPGTRLTVT.

There are many counts of this clonotype. The CDR3 region has the DNA TGCAGTGCTCTAGCGGGGGCCCAAGAGACCCAGTACTTC. It yields the protein CSALAGAQETQYF. V is TRBV20-1 and J is TRBJ2-5; 10 bases map to TRBD2. Germline V gene sequence: CDR1 DFQATT, CDR2 SNEGSKA (reference sequence). Losses at the gene ends were 5 bases for V and 1 base for J; bases not matched to a gene: 1. The CDR3 loop spans 13 amino acids.

This clonotype was picked up a small number of times. V is TRBV5-1 and J is TRBJ2-1; D remains ambiguous. Deletions cut 2 bases from V and 7 bases from J, with 16 bases between. Germline CDR1 and CDR2: SGHRS and YFSETQ. The CDR3 is 15 amino acids. This chain's CDR3 is CASSFEDVLQNEQFF. The CDR3 DNA is TGCGCCAGCAGCTTCGAAGATGTCCTGCAAAATGAGCAGTTCTTC.

J is TRBJ2-1 and V is TRBV20-1, with 7 bases matching TRBD2. V gave up 5 bases and J gave up 0 bases; unmatched junction bases: 7. The CDR3 is made up of 15 amino acids. The V gene's germline CDR1 is DFQATT and CDR2 SNEGSKA (reference sequence). CDR3 in amino acids: CSAASSGSSYNEQFF. The CDR3 DNA follows: TGCAGTGCTGCCTCTAGCGGAAGCTCCTACAATGAGCAGTTCTTC.

This clonotype was picked up a small number of times. This rearrangement joins TRBV7-9 to TRBJ2-3; D is unresolved. Germline V CDR1 and CDR2: SEHNR, FQNEAQ (reference sequence). Trimming took 6 bases from V and 3 from J, leaving 10 bases between them. The CDR3 loop spans 13 amino acids. The CDR3, as DNA: TGTGCCAGCAGTAACGCGTTAACAGATACGCAGTATTTT. It encodes CASSNALTDTQYF.

This clonotype was seen more than once but under ten times. The J gene is TRBJ1-5, the V gene TRBV24-1, with D unresolved. Trimming took 2 bases from V and 0 from J, leaving 4 bases between them. Germline assignment: CDR1 KGHDR and CDR2 SFDVKD. The CDR3 consists of 14 residues. In DNA form, the CDR3 reads TGTGCCACCAGTGATTCATATAGCAATCAGCCCCAGCATTTT. Its protein is CATSDSYSNQPQHF.

The CDR3: CASSSQEFEQLSGANVLTF. The CDR3 DNA is TGTGCCAGCAGTTCCCAGGAATTCGAACAGCTCTCTGGGGCCAACGTCCTGACTTTC. This chain uses TRBV12-3 or TRBV12-4 with TRBJ2-6; D uncertain. The V end was cut by 4 bases, the J end by 0 bases, with 19 bases between. This CDR3 is built from 19 residues.

The chain has TRBV20-1 and TRBJ2-5; 8 bases fit TRBD2. The CDR3 sequence is 14 residues long. From germline, CDR1 is DFQATT and CDR2 SNEGSKA (reference sequence). Trimming cost V 3 bases and J 2 bases; bases outside gene matches: 5. CDR3 nucleotide sequence: TGCAGTGCTAGTCGAGCGGGGGTTCAAGAGACCCAGTACTTC. Protein product: CSASRAGVQETQYF.

CDR3 amino acids: CASSPTQAGANVLTF. The CDR3 nucleotides are TGTGCCAGCAGCCCGACACAAGCTGGGGCCAACGTCCTGACTTTC. The V and J genes are TRBV5-5 and TRBJ2-6; D not certain. Germline values: CDR1 SGHKS, CDR2 YYEKEE (reference sequence). V shed 4 bases and J shed 2 bases, with 10 bases lying between them. The CDR3 has 15 amino acids.

In this sample, this clonotype turned up a few times. The chain employs TRBV3-1 and TRBJ1-5; 7 bases map to TRBD1. This CDR3 region has 14 residues. CDR1 is LGHDT and CDR2 is YNNKEL in the germline V gene (reference sequence). The trim removed 2 bases at V and 5 bases at J, leaving 3 bases unmatched. The CDR3 here is CASSQHDRDQPQHF. CDR3 bases: TGTGCCAGCAGCCAACACGACAGGGATCAGCCCCAGCATTTT.

V is TRBV9 and J is TRBJ2-1, with TRBD2 matching over 11 bases. The length of the CDR3 is 18 residues. Germline CDR1 SGDLS, CDR2 YYNGEE. V was clipped by 5 bases and J by 4 bases; unmatched bases: 14. CDR3 amino acids: CASSHSGLAGGLYNEQFF. The CDR3 DNA sequence: TGTGCCAGCAGTCACAGTGGGCTAGCGGGAGGTTTATACAATGAGCAGTTCTTC.

The chain links TRBV19 to TRBJ1-5; perhaps TRBD1 as D (5 bases). The CDR3 length is 15 residues. Germline V gene lookup returns CDR1 LNHDA and CDR2 SQIVND (reference sequence). V was pared by 8 bases and J by 2 bases, with 16 bases between. The CDR3 DNA follows: TGTGCCAGTTCAACTCCAAGGGACGGCAATCAGCCCCAGCATTTT. Its translation: CASSTPRDGNQPQHF.

The chain combines TRBV10-3 with TRBJ2-6; D possibly corresponds to TRBD1 (6 bases). Germline-derived CDR1 and CDR2 are ENHRY and SYGVKD. CDR3 size: 17 residues. The V end lost 8 bases, the J end lost 0 bases, and 17 bases lay between the germline ends. CDR3 protein: CAIGWDKSHSGANVLTF. CDR3 bases: TGTGCCATCGGATGGGACAAATCCCACTCTGGGGCCAACGTCCTGACTTTC.

In this sample, this clonotype turned up a few times. J is TRBJ2-2 and V is TRBV6-1, with 12 bases identical to TRBD2. Per germline, CDR1 MNHNS and CDR2 SASEGT. J gave up 8 bases and V 8 bases, and 6 bases lay outside the gene matches. The CDR3 contains 14 residues. The CDR3 loop reads CASGLAGTNGELFF. DNA for the CDR3: TGTGCCAGCGGACTAGCGGGGACAAATGGGGAGCTGTTTTTT.

The V call is TRBV28, the J call TRBJ1-5, with D unclear. Germline lookup yields CDR1 MDHEN and CDR2 SYDVKM. This CDR3 has 13 residues. V was cut by 7 bases and J by 5 bases, with 12 bases left in between. The CDR3 sequence is CASISGGDQPQHF. CDR3 sequence (DNA): TGTGCCAGCATTTCCGGAGGAGATCAGCCCCAGCATTTT.

There are many counts of this clonotype. The J gene is TRBJ2-2, the V gene TRBV11-2; TRBD1 is a possible D gene (5 bases). Germline V gene data show CDR1 as SGHAT and CDR2 as FQNNGV. Trimming stripped 5 bases from V and 4 bases from J, with 8 bases between. This CDR3 region has 13 residues. The chain's CDR3 is CASSGRATGELFF. DNA for the CDR3: TGTGCCAGCAGCGGCAGGGCCACCGGGGAGCTGTTTTTT.

V usage is TRBV4-2 and J usage is TRBJ1-1; perhaps TRBD1 as D (5 bases). The V end was cut by 4 bases, the J end by 5 bases, with 17 bases between. Germline V CDR1 and CDR2: LGHNA, YNFKEQ. This CDR3 contains 15 residues. This CDR3 reads CASSPVRQGETEAFF. CDR3 nucleotides: TGTGCCAGCAGCCCCGTGAGGCAGGGTGAAACTGAAGCTTTCTTT.

The genes are TRBV6-1 and TRBJ1-2; D not resolved. V lost 2 bases and J 8 bases, leaving 12 bases between the germline ends. CDR1 MNHNS and CDR2 SASEGT come from the germline V gene. This CDR3 has 13 amino acids. The CDR3 protein is CASSELAVSGYTF. In DNA form, the CDR3 reads TGTGCCAGCAGTGAATTGGCGGTTAGCGGCTACACCTTC.

The rearrangement uses TRBV20-1 and TRBJ2-7; TRBD1 is a possible D gene (5 bases). The V end lost 6 bases, the J end lost 0 bases, and 9 bases lay between the germline ends. The CDR3 totals 12 residues. The germline CDR1 and CDR2 sequences are DFQATT and SNEGSKA (reference sequence). Here the CDR3 DNA reads TGCAGTGCCAGGGCCAGCTCCTACGAGCAGTACTTC. Translating it yields CSARASSYEQYF.

This clonotype was picked up a small number of times. The V gene is TRBV28, the J gene TRBJ2-6; D gene uncertain. The CDR3 is made up of 14 amino acids. The germline V and J ends were trimmed by 6 bases and 1 base, with 7 bases remaining between them. Germline loops: CDR1 MDHEN, CDR2 SYDVKM. CDR3: CASREVSGANVLTF. As DNA, the CDR3 is TGTGCCAGCAGAGAGGTATCTGGGGCCAACGTCCTGACTTTC.

The chain has TRBV29-1 and TRBJ1-2; no definite D call. The germline V gene has CDR1 SQVTM and CDR2 ANQGSEA. The V gene lost 7 bases and the J gene lost 7 bases, with 13 bases spanning the gap. The CDR3 runs to 11 residues. CDR3 sequence reads: CSAPGKVGYTF. DNA of the CDR3: TGCAGCGCTCCGGGAAAGGTTGGCTACACCTTC.

This chain joins TRBV29-1 and TRBJ2-1; 8 positions match TRBD1. Trimming cost V 5 bases and J 4 bases; bases outside gene matches: 10. The CDR3 has 15 amino acids. Germline CDR1 reads SQVTM; CDR2 reads ANQGSEA. The CDR3 region is CSVYPADRAYNEQFF. DNA for the CDR3: TGCAGCGTTTACCCAGCGGACAGGGCATACAATGAGCAGTTCTTC.

This clonotype has only a few counts. At one end the junction does not follow the germline gene, possibly because of a read error. V usage is TRBV7-9 and J usage is TRBJ1-1; D is uncertain. From germline, CDR1 is SEHNR and CDR2 FQNEAQ (reference sequence). The CDR3 extends over 14 amino acids. DNA for the CDR3: TGTGCCTGCAGCCCCCCCACAGCGAACACTGAAGCTTTCTTT. Translating gives CACSPPTANTEAFF.

As for this clonotype: Germline is not matched at one junction end, which may reflect a read error. The V call is TRBV5-1, the J call TRBJ2-2; either TRBD1 or TRBD2 may fit D (5 bases each). There are 15 residues in the CDR3. The germline CDR1 and CDR2 sequences are SGHRS and YFSETQ. CDR3 protein: CASRFSGGNTGELFF. CDR3 nucleotides: TGCGCCAGCCGCTTTAGTGGGGGAAACACCGGGGAGCTGTTTTTT.

This clonotype was found many times. The chain carries TRBV6-2 or TRBV6-3 and TRBJ2-5; D unclear. Trimming left V 2 bases short and J 2 bases short, with 6 bases between. CDR3 size: 13 residues. Germline CDR1 and CDR2: MNHEY and SVGEGT. The chain's CDR3 is CASSYGQQETQYF. The DNA of the CDR3 is TGTGCCAGCAGTTACGGCCAACAAGAGACCCAGTACTTC.

This clonotype was observed a handful of times. This chain uses TRBV4-2 with TRBJ2-7; D not resolved. From germline, CDR1 is LGHNA and CDR2 YNFKEQ. V was trimmed by 0 bases and J by 4 bases, leaving 10 bases between them. The CDR3 is made up of 14 amino acids. CDR3 in DNA: TGTGCCAGCAGCCAAGAAAGAGGCCGGTACGAGCAGTACTTC. This sequence encodes CASSQERGRYEQYF.

The chain uses TRBV24-1 and TRBJ2-5; D uncertain. Per germline, CDR1 KGHDR and CDR2 SFDVKD. The CDR3 consists of 12 residues. Trimming left V 8 bases short and J 1 base short, with 7 bases between. CDR3 nucleotide sequence: TGTGCCACCAAAAGACTCCAAGAGACCCAGTACTTC. This sequence encodes CATKRLQETQYF.